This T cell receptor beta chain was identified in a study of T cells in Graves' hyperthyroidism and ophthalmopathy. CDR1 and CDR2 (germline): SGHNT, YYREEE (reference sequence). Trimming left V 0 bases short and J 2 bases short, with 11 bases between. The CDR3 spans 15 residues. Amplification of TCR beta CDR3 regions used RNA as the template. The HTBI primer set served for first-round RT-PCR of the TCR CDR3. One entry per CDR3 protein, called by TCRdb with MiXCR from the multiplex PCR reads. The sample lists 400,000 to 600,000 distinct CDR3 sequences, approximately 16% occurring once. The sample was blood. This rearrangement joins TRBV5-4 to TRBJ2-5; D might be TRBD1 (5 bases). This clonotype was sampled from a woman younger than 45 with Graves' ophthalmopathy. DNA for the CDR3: TGTGCCAGCAGCTTGGCCGGCAGGGCTCAAGAGACCCAGTACTTC. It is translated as CASSLAGRAQETQYF. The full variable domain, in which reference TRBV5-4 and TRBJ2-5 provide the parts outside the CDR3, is ETGVTQSPTHLIKTRGQQVTLRCSSQSGHNTVSWYQQALGQGPQFIFQYYREEENGRGNFPPRFSGLQFPNYSSELNVNALELDDSALYLCASSLAGRAQETQYFGPGTRLLVL.